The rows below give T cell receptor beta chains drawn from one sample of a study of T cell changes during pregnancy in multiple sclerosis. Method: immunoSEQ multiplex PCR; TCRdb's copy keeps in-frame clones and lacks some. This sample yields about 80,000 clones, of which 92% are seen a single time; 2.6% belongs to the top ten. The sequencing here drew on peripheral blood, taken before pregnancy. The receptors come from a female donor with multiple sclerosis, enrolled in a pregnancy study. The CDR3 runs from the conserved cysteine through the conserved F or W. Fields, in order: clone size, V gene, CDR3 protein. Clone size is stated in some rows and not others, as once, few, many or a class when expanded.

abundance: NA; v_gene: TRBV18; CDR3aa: CASSPQGLNDEKLFF
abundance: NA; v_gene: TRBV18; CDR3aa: CASSPSLTIGLHPNTEAFF
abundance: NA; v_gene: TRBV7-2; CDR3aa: CASSLRSGIQQPQHF
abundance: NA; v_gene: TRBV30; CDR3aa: CAWIGPAGFIEAFF
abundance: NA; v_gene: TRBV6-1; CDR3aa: CASSELSGSFTGELFF
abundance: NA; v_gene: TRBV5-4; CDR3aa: CASSKPEGPGTNEKLFF
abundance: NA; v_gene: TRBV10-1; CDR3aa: CASSESRTSGSREQFF
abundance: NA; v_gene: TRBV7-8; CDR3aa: CASSPRTSGSADTQYF
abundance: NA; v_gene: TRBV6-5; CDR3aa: CASSYLRTGNTGELFF
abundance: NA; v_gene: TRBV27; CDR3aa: CASSRGYNEQFF
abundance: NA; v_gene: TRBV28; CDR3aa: CASSPQGARGTDTQYF
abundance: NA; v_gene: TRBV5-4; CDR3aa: CASSLARQDGYTF
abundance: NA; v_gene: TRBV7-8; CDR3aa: CASSSYIPGGTDTQYF
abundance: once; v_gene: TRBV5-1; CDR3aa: CASSLAQASGANVLTF
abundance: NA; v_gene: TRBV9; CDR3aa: CASSGAGANTGELFF
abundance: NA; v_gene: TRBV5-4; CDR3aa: CASSLGGLVVDTQYF